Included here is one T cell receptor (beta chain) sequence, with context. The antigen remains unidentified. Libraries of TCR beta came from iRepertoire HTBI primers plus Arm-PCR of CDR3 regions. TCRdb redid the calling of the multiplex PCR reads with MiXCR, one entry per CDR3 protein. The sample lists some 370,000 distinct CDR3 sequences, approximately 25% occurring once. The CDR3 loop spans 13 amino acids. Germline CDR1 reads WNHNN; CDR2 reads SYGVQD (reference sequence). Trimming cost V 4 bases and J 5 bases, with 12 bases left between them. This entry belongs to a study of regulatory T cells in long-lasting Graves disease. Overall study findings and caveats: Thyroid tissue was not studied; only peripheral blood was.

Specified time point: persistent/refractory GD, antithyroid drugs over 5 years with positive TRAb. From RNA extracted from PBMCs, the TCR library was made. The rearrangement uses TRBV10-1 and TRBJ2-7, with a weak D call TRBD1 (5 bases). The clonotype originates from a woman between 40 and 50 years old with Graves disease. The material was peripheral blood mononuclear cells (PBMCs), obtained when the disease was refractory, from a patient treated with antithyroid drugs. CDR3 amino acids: CASSGVQDHEQYF. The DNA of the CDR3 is TGCGCCAGCAGTGGAGTACAGGACCACGAGCAGTACTTC.